What follows are 18 T cell receptor beta chains derived from one specimen sequenced in a study of cytomegalovirus exposure and HLA in healthy donors. The primer mix had 60 Vbeta and 13 Jbeta primers. TCRdb's copy holds only in-frame clones and misses some; the assay was immunoSEQ multiplex PCR. Here the sample spans around 260,000 clones, about four fifths being singletons. Sequenced sample: PBMCs. These receptors were collected from a girl aged 2-10 years in good health and CMV-seronegative.

This clone is a singleton in its sample. V gene TRBV10-2 combines with J gene TRBJ2-5; a possible D gene is TRBD1 (5 bases). The CDR3 spans 13 residues. CDR1 is WSHSY and CDR2 is SAAADI in the germline V gene. With 10 bases removed from V and 5 bases from J, the gap between germline ends came to 17 bases. CDR3 protein: CATRGRAVETQYF. The CDR3 region has the DNA TGCGCCACTAGAGGCAGGGCGGTGGAGACCCAGTACTTC.

The chain couples TRBV10-2 to TRBJ2-7, with TRBD2 as a possible D gene (6 bases). Germline assignment: CDR1 WSHSY and CDR2 SAAADI. CDR3 length: 14 residues. The V end was cut by 8 bases, the J end by 3 bases, with 17 bases between. CDR3 sequence: CASRDRVGGYEQYF. CDR3 in DNA: TGCGCCAGCCGAGACAGAGTGGGGGGCTACGAGCAGTACTTC.

This clone was recorded once. The chain couples TRBV5-1 to TRBJ2-7; 8 bases line up with TRBD2. Germline V CDR1 and CDR2: SGHRS, YFSETQ. Losses at the gene ends were 3 bases for V and 2 bases for J; bases not matched to a gene: 7. The CDR3 consists of 15 residues. The CDR3 protein is CASSWDGLAPYEQYF. The CDR3 DNA follows: TGCGCCAGCAGCTGGGACGGACTAGCTCCCTACGAGCAGTACTTC.

In regard to this clone: A read error may produce the germline difference seen at one junction end. This chain joins TRBV25-1 and TRBJ1-1; the match to TRBD1 covers 7 bases. Germline V gene lookup returns CDR1 MGHDK and CDR2 SYGVNS. This CDR3 comprises 12 residues. The CDR3 is CASREYRGGTFF. As DNA, the CDR3 is TGTGCCAGCAGGGAATACAGGGGCGGAACTTTCTTT.

This sequence joins TRBV28 and TRBJ1-2; a possible D gene is TRBD1 (5 bases). V was trimmed by 3 bases and J by 8 bases, leaving 10 bases between them. Germline CDR1 reads MDHEN; CDR2 reads SYDVKM. This CDR3 has 12 residues. CDR3 residues: CASSLARGGYTF. CDR3 nucleotide sequence: TGTGCCAGCAGTTTGGCAAGGGGCGGCTACACCTTC.

The chain recombines TRBV4-2 with TRBJ2-2; possibly TRBD1 for D (6 bases). Trimming took 4 bases from V and 7 from J, leaving 19 bases between them. Per germline, CDR1 LGHNA and CDR2 YNFKEQ. This CDR3 contains 16 residues. DNA for the CDR3: TGTGCCAGCAGCCCGATGAACAGGGATGAACACGGGGAGCTGTTTTTT. The encoded protein is CASSPMNRDEHGELFF.

This rearrangement joins TRBV5-1 to TRBJ2-2, with D possibly being TRBD2 (5 bases). Germline CDR1 SGHRS, CDR2 YFSETQ. The CDR3 covers 15 residues. V lost 7 bases and J 5 bases, leaving 18 bases between the germline ends. CDR3 protein: CASSDSDWETGELFF. Written as DNA, the CDR3 is TGCGCCAGCTCCGATTCGGATTGGGAGACCGGGGAGCTGTTTTTT.

A single count supports this clone. The rearrangement joins TRBV28 to TRBJ1-2; D remains ambiguous. Germline lookup yields CDR1 MDHEN and CDR2 SYDVKM. There are 11 residues in the CDR3. The V end was cut by 5 bases, the J end by 4 bases, with 5 bases between. CDR3 protein: CASSISYGYTF. The CDR3 nucleotides are TGTGCCAGCAGTATTAGCTATGGCTACACCTTC.

The chain is built from TRBV10-3 and TRBJ1-1; possibly TRBD1 for D (6 bases). Between the trimmed V and J ends, which lost 10 bases and 2 bases, there was a span of 14 bases. The CDR3 extends over 13 amino acids. Per the germline V gene, CDR1 is ENHRY and CDR2 is SYGVKD. DNA of the CDR3: TGTGCCACCATAAGACAGGCTAACACTGAAGCTTTCTTT. Translating gives CATIRQANTEAFF.

The chain couples TRBV5-6 to TRBJ2-1, with 10 bases identical to TRBD1. The CDR3 has 15 amino acids. Germline CDR1 is SGHDT and CDR2 is YYEEEE. Trimming cost V 4 bases and J 8 bases; bases outside gene matches: 9. CDR3 residues: CASSAPGQGHDEQFF. The CDR3 DNA sequence: TGTGCCAGCAGCGCGCCGGGACAGGGGCACGATGAGCAGTTCTTC.

This chain uses TRBV14 with TRBJ2-2, with TRBD1 matching 8 bases. This CDR3 is 18 amino acids long. The V and J ends lost 4 bases and 4 bases, in that order; junction bases with no gene match: 14. Germline V gives CDR1 SGHDN, CDR2 FVKESK. The CDR3 protein is CASSRGTGEPGGTGELFF. The CDR3 DNA reads TGTGCCAGCAGCCGCGGGACAGGAGAGCCCGGGGGCACCGGGGAGCTGTTTTTT.

The rearrangement uses TRBV6-5 and TRBJ2-1; D is unresolved. Germline CDR1 and CDR2: MNHEY and SVGAGI. Trimming removed 0 bases at V and 3 bases at J, with 12 bases between. The CDR3 length is 16 residues. Here the CDR3 reads CASSYSGGSYYNEQFF. In nucleotides, the CDR3 is TGTGCCAGCAGTTACTCTGGCGGTTCGTACTACAATGAGCAGTTCTTC.

DNA of the CDR3: TGTGCCAGCAGTTACCAGGGTTTCTCTGGAAACACCATATATTTT. Translated, it gives CASSYQGFSGNTIYF. This chain links TRBV6-5 with TRBJ1-3; a possible D gene is TRBD1 (5 bases). V dropped 2 bases and J dropped 0 bases, with 8 bases sitting between them. This CDR3 has 15 residues. CDR1 is MNHEY, CDR2 SVGAGI, per germline.

The V gene is TRBV5-4, the J gene TRBJ1-1, with 8 bases fitting TRBD1. Germline V gene data show CDR1 as SGHNT and CDR2 as YYREEE (reference sequence). The CDR3 runs 15 residues. The junction had 9 bases not matched to a gene; V was cut back by 4 bases and J by 4 bases. CDR3: CASSDRDRTPTEAFF. The DNA for the CDR3 is TGTGCCAGCAGCGACCGGGACAGGACCCCCACTGAAGCTTTCTTT. Full variable domain (rest looked up from reference TRBV5-4 and TRBJ1-1): ETGVTQSPTHLIKTRGQQVTLRCSSQSGHNTVSWYQQALGQGPQFIFQYYREEENGRGNFPPRFSGLQFPNYSSELNVNALELDDSALYLCASSDRDRTPTEAFFGQGTRLTVV.

This clone has just a few counts. The rearrangement links TRBV19 to TRBJ2-2, with D possibly TRBD1 on 5 matching bases. Deletions cut 5 bases from V and 3 bases from J, with 25 bases between. CDR3 size: 19 residues. The germline V gene encodes CDR1 LNHDA and CDR2 SQIVND (reference sequence). CDR3 protein: CASSPRQYLSSWDTGELFF. The CDR3 DNA is TGTGCCAGTAGTCCTCGACAGTACCTATCCTCTTGGGACACCGGGGAGCTGTTTTTT.

This clone was detected a few times. The chain recombines TRBV19 with TRBJ1-4; D call uncertain. The V gene's germline CDR1 is LNHDA and CDR2 SQIVND (reference sequence). The CDR3 is made up of 13 amino acids. The V end lost 8 bases, the J end lost 6 bases, and 13 bases lay between the germline ends. The CDR3 nucleotides are TGTGCCAGTCGCCCCAACAGTTATGAAAAACTGTTTTTT. Translated, it gives CASRPNSYEKLFF.

V and J are TRBV6-1 and TRBJ1-5; D is ambiguous. Germline V gives CDR1 MNHNS, CDR2 SASEGT. The CDR3 totals 16 residues. Trimming pared 2 bases from V and 2 bases from J, leaving 13 bases between. The CDR3 loop is CASSEWRGSGNQPQHF. The DNA of the CDR3 is TGTGCCAGCAGTGAATGGCGGGGAAGCGGCAATCAGCCCCAGCATTTT.

The chain uses TRBV10-3 and TRBJ1-3; the match to TRBD1 covers 8 bases. V trimming: 11 bases; J trimming: 10 bases; junction bases outside the gene matches: 10. The germline CDR1 and CDR2 sequences are ENHRY and SYGVKD. The CDR3 is made up of 12 amino acids. This CDR3 reads CAGSSQGATIYF. The CDR3, as DNA: TGTGCCGGATCGTCTCAGGGGGCGACCATATATTTT.